This section outlines one T cell receptor beta chain sequence together with its context. The data belong to a study of blood T cell repertoires in COVID-19. Turning to the study itself: Sample material is recorded as cDNA or gDNA derived from T cells, B-cell-depleted T cells, or PBMCs.

In the original workflow: Amplification of reference gene primers was used by the study to estimate nucleated cell counts. Method: immunoSEQ multiplex PCR; TCRdb's copy keeps in-frame clones and lacks some. V, J and clone size reflect that table, while D and trimming were determined from the DNA. The sample includes just over 300,000 clones, 85% to 90% of them seen just once. Cohort assignment relied on participant-reported clinical history. Two negative PCRs, clearance, or symptom resolution characterized the recovered Cohort 3 donors. J lost 4 bases, V lost 10 bases, and 13 bases had no gene match. The CDR3 has 16 amino acids. Germline values: CDR1 SNHLY, CDR2 FYNNEI.

The source material was PBMCs or T cells enriched from blood (not recorded which). The chain recombines TRBV2 with TRBJ2-2; 9 bases line up with TRBD2. The clonotype comes from a man aged 25 to 40 who had recovered from COVID-19. CDR3 DNA sequence: TGTGCCATCGTAGGGGCTAGCGGGGACGGCACCGGGGAGCTGTTTTTT. This sequence encodes CAIVGASGDGTGELFF.